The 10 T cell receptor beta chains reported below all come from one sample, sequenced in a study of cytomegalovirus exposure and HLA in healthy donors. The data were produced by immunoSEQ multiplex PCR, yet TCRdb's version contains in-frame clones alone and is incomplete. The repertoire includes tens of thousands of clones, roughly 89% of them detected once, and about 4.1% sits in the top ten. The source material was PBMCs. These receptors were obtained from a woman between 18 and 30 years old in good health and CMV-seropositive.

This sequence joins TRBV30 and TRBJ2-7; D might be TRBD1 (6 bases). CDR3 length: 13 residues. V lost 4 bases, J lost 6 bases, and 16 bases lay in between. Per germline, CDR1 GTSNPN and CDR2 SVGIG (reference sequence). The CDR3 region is CAWNGPGDREQYF. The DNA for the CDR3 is TGTGCCTGGAATGGGCCAGGGGATCGCGAGCAGTACTTC.

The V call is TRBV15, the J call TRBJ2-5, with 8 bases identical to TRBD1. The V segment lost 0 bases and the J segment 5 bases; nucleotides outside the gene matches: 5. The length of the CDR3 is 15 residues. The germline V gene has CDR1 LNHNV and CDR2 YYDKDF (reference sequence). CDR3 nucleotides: TGTGCCACCAGCAGAGATCCAGGGGGCCGGGAGACCCAGTACTTC. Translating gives CATSRDPGGRETQYF.

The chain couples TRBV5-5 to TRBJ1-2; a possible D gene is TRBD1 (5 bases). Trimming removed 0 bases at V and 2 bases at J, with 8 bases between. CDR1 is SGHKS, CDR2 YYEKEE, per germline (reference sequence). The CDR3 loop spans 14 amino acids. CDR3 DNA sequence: TGTGCCAGCAGCTTGGGGGCAGGGAACTATGGCTACACCTTC. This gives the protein CASSLGAGNYGYTF.

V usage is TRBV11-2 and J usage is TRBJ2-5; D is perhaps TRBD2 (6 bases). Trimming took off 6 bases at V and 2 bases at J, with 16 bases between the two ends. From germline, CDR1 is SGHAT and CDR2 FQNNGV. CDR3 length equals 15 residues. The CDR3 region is CASRTPGLKQETQYF. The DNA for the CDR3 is TGTGCCAGCAGGACCCCGGGACTTAAACAAGAGACCCAGTACTTC.

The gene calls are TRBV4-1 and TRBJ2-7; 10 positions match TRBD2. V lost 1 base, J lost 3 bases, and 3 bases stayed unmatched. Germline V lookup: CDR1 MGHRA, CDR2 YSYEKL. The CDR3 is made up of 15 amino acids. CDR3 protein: CASSQGASGSYEQYF. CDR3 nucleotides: TGCGCCAGCAGCCAAGGCGCTAGCGGGAGCTACGAGCAGTACTTC.

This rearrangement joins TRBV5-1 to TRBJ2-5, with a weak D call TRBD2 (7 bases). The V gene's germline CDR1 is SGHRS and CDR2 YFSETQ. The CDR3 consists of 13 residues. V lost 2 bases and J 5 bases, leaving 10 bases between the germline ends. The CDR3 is CASSLQGGETQYF. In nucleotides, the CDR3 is TGCGCCAGCAGCTTACAGGGAGGGGAGACCCAGTACTTC. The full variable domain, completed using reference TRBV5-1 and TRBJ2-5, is KAGVTQTPRYLIKTRGQQVTLSCSPISGHRSVSWYQQTPGQGLQFLFEYFSETQRNKGNFPGRFSGRQFSNSRSEMNVSTLELGDSALYLCASSLQGGETQYFGPGTRLLVL.

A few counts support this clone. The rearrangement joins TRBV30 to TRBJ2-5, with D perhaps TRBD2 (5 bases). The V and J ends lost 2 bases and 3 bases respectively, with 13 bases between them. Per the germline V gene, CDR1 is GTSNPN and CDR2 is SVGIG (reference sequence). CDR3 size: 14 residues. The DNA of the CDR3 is TGTGCCTGGAGTACCACGGACTGGGAAGAGACCCAGTACTTC. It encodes CAWSTTDWEETQYF.

This CDR3 reads CAWSQGTLSGANVLTF. The CDR3 nucleotides read TGTGCCTGGAGTCAAGGGACTCTCTCTGGGGCCAACGTCCTGACTTTC. This sequence joins TRBV30 and TRBJ2-6, with D possibly TRBD2 on 6 matching bases. The germline V gene has CDR1 GTSNPN and CDR2 SVGIG (reference sequence). With 2 bases removed from V and 0 bases from J, the gap between germline ends came to 11 bases. There are 16 residues in the CDR3.

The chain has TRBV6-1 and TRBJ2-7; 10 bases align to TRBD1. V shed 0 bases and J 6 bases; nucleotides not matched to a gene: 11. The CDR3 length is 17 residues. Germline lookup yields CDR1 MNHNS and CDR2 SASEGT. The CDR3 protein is CASSEAQVGTGAIEQYF. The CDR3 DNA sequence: TGTGCCAGCAGTGAAGCGCAGGTGGGGACAGGGGCTATCGAGCAGTACTTC.

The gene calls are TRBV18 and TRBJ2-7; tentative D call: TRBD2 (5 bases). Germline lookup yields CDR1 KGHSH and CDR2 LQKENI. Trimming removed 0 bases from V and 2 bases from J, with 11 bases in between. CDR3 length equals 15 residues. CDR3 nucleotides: TGTGCCAGCTCACCACCGGGCGGGCGGGCCTACGAGCAGTACTTC. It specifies CASSPPGGRAYEQYF.